This TCR beta chain emerged from a study of OX40 agonist ivuxolimab in advanced cancers. Details on this clone: The sample contains more than one DNA sequence encoding this CDR3.

Per the germline V gene, CDR1 is MDHEN and CDR2 is SYDVKM. The germline V and J ends were trimmed by 3 bases and 1 base, with 7 bases remaining between them. CDR3 size: 14 residues. Only in-frame clones appear in the TCRdb table, and some are missing; sequencing was by immunoSEQ multiplex PCR. This table has 95,000 to 150,000 clones, 93% appearing once. The sample was CD4+ or CD8+ T cells sorted from blood, taken in a trial of the OX40 agonist ivuxolimab. This clonotype was obtained from an adult with an advanced solid tumor such as melanoma, head and neck, liver or kidney cancer. The rearrangement joins TRBV28 to TRBJ1-5; D not resolved. CDR3 in DNA: TGTGCCAGCAGTTTGGGCCAGAGCAATCAGCCCCAGCATTTT. As protein: CASSLGQSNQPQHF.